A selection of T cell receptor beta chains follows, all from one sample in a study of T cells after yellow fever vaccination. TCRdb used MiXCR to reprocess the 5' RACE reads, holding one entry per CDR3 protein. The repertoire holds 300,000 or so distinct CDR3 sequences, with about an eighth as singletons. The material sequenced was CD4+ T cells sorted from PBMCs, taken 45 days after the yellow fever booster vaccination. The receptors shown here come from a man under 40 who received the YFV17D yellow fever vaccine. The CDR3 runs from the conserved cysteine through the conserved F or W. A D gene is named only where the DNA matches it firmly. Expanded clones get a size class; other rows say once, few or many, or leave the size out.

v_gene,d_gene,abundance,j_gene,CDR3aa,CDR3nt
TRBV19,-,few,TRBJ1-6,CASSRYEGSPLHF,TGTGCCAGTAGCCGGTACGAAGGATCACCCCTCCACTTT
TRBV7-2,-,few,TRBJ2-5,CASSLVRGYQETQYF,TGTGCCAGCAGCTTAGTGCGCGGATACCAAGAGACCCAGTACTTC
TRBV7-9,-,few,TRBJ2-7,CASSSLTGQYF,TGTGCCAGCAGCTCCCTTACCGGGCAGTACTTC
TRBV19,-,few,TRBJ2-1,CASASRTDYNEQFF,TGTGCCAGTGCCTCCCGGACGGACTACAATGAGCAGTTCTTC
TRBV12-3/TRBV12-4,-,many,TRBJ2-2,CASSQAGELFF,TGTGCCAGCAGCCAGGCGGGGGAGCTGTTTTTT
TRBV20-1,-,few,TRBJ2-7,CSARDAGNVEQYF,TGCAGTGCTAGAGATGCAGGGAATGTCGAGCAGTACTTC
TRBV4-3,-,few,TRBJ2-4,CASSQGVEKVQYF,TGCGCCAGCAGCCAAGGGGTAGAGAAGGTCCAGTACTTC
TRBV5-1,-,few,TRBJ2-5,CASSFLGDVETQYF,TGCGCCAGCAGCTTCTTAGGGGATGTAGAGACCCAGTACTTC
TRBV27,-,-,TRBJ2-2,CASSLKGSGELFF,TGTGCCAGCAGTTTAAAGGGCTCCGGGGAGCTGTTTTTT
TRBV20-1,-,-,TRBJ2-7,CSARGMDSSYEQYF,TGCAGTGCTAGGGGAATGGACAGCTCCTACGAGCAGTACTTC
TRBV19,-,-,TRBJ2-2,CASSPAGPLIGGELFF,TGTGCCAGTAGTCCGGCCGGACCCTTGATCGGCGGGGAGCTGTTTTTT
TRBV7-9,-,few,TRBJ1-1,CASSPPPNTEAFF,TGTGCCAGCAGTCCCCCCCCGAACACTGAAGCTTTCTTT
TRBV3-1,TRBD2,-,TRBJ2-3,CASSSRLAGRTDTQYF,TGTGCCAGCAGCTCTCGACTAGCGGGACGCACAGATACGCAGTATTTT
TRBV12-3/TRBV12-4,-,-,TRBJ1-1,CASRGAAGAFF,TGTGCCAGCAGAGGGGCTGCTGGAGCTTTCTTT
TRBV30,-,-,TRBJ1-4,CALAGPSEKLFF,TGTGCCTTGGCAGGTCCCTCCGAAAAACTGTTTTTT
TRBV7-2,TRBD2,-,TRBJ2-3,CASSLLAGGPMDTQYF,TGTGCCAGCAGCCTTCTAGCGGGAGGGCCGATGGATACGCAGTATTTT
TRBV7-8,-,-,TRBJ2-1,CASSFQQVEQFF,TGTGCCAGCAGCTTCCAACAGGTGGAGCAGTTCTTC
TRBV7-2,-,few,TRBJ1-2,CASSLLWEANYGYTF,TGTGCCAGCAGCTTACTTTGGGAGGCTAACTATGGCTACACCTTC
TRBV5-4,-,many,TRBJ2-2,CASSFRSGELFF,TGTGCCAGCAGCTTTCGAAGCGGGGAGCTGTTTTTT
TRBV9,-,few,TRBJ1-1,CASSVRGRPNTEAFF,TGTGCCAGCAGCGTAAGGGGCAGGCCGAACACTGAAGCTTTCTTT
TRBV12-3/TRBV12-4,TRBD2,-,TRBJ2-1,CASSLRLAGGGNEQFF,TGTGCCAGCAGTTTGAGGCTAGCGGGTGGAGGGAATGAGCAGTTCTTC
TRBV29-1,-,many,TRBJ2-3,CSGAGRLNTDTQYF,TGCAGCGGGGCTGGCAGACTTAACACAGATACGCAGTATTTT
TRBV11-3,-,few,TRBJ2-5,CASSSGILGTQYF,TGTGCCAGCAGCAGCGGAATCCTAGGGACCCAGTACTTC
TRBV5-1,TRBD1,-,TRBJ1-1,CASSLEGQGASAFF,TGCGCCAGCAGCTTGGAGGGACAGGGGGCTTCGGCTTTCTTT
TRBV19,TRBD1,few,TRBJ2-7,CASSIIGQAPSWEQYF,TGTGCCAGTAGTATAATCGGACAGGCCCCCTCGTGGGAGCAGTACTTC
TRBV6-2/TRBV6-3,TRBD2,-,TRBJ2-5,CASSYSEPGGRRQETQYF,TGTGCCAGCAGTTACTCAGAGCCCGGCGGGAGGCGACAAGAGACCCAGTACTTC
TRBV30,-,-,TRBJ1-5,CAWSREGAPQPNQPQHF,TGTGCCTGGAGCAGGGAAGGGGCCCCCCAGCCCAATCAGCCCCAGCATTTT
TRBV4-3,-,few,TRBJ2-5,CASSQVNQETQYF,TGCGCCAGCAGCCAAGTAAATCAAGAGACCCAGTACTTC
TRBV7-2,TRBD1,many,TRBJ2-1,CASSSRGGQGYNEQFF,TGTGCCAGCAGCTCCCGTGGGGGACAGGGATACAATGAGCAGTTCTTC
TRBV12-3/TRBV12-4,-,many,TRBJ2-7,CASSLRVTYEQYF,TGTGCCAGCAGCTTAAGGGTGACCTACGAGCAGTACTTC
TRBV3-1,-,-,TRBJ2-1,CASRRRDETYNEQFF,TGTGCCAGCAGACGCCGGGACGAGACCTACAATGAGCAGTTCTTC
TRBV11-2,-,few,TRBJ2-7,CASSPGTLSSYEQYF,TGTGCCAGCAGCCCCGGGACCTTGAGCTCCTACGAGCAGTACTTC
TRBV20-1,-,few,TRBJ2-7,CSARDLTYEQYF,TGCAGTGCTAGGGACTTAACCTACGAGCAGTACTTC
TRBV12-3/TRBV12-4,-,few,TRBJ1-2,CASTLGGGGYTF,TGTGCCAGCACCCTGGGGGGAGGGGGCTACACCTTC
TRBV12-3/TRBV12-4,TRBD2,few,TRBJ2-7,CASSRASGTNYEQYF,TGTGCCAGCAGCCGCGCTAGCGGCACCAACTACGAGCAGTACTTC
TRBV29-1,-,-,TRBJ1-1,CSVGIAEAFF,TGCAGCGTTGGAATCGCTGAAGCTTTCTTT
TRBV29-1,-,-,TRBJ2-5,CSVEIETQYF,TGCAGCGTTGAAATCGAGACCCAGTACTTC
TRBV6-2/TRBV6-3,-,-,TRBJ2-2,CASSYLATSGELFF,TGTGCCAGCAGTTACCTAGCGACCAGCGGGGAGCTGTTTTTT
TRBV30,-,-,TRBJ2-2,CAWRHSGELFF,TGTGCCTGGAGGCACTCCGGGGAGCTGTTTTTT
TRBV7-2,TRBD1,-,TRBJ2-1,CASSLQQGALRQFF,TGTGCCAGCAGCTTACAACAGGGGGCTTTGAGGCAGTTCTTC
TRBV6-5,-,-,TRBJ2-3,CASSYSGGTQYF,TGTGCCAGCAGTTACTCAGGGGGTACGCAGTATTTT
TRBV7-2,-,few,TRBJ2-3,CASSLGKVGAQYF,TGTGCCAGCAGCTTAGGGAAAGTAGGGGCGCAGTATTTT
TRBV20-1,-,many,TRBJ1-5,CSARDIQGRNQPQHF,TGCAGTGCTAGAGATATACAGGGAAGGAATCAGCCCCAGCATTTT
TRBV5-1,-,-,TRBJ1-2,CASASGSAGGYTF,TGCGCCAGCGCCTCCGGGTCCGCGGGCGGCTACACCTTC
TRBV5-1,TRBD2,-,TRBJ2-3,CASSRAGTSGSTDTQYF,TGCGCCAGCAGCAGGGCCGGGACTAGCGGTAGCACAGATACGCAGTATTTT
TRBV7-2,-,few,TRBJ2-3,CASKADHNTQYF,TGTGCCAGCAAAGCGGATCATAATACGCAGTATTTT
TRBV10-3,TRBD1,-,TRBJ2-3,CAIRDTDRHPDTQYF,TGTGCCATCAGGGATACGGACAGGCACCCGGATACGCAGTATTTT
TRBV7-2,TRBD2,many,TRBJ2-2,CASSLSGRVGELFF,TGTGCCAGCAGCTTATCGGGGAGGGTCGGGGAGCTGTTTTTT
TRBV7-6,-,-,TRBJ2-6,CASSVTGDSSGANVLTF,TGTGCCAGCAGCGTTACAGGGGACTCATCTGGGGCCAACGTCCTGACTTTC
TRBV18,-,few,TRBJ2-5,CATTNGAGQETQYF,TGTGCCACCACAAACGGGGCCGGACAAGAGACCCAGTACTTC
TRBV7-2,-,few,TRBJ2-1,CASSPDRAVANEQFF,TGTGCCAGCAGCCCGGACCGAGCGGTAGCTAATGAGCAGTTCTTC
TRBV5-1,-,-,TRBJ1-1,CASSLVIGTNTEAFF,TGCGCCAGCAGCTTGGTAATAGGTACAAACACTGAAGCTTTCTTT
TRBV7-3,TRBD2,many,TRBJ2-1,CASSFTSGSYNEQFF,TGTGCCAGCAGTTTCACTAGCGGGTCCTACAATGAGCAGTTCTTC
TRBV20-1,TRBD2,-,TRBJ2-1,CSADISGTPGNEQFF,TGCAGTGCTGACATAAGCGGGACGCCCGGAAATGAGCAGTTCTTC
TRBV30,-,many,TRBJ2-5,CAWRGAGIETQYF,TGTGCCTGGCGAGGGGCGGGAATAGAGACCCAGTACTTC
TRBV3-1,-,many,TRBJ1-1,CASSQGAEAFF,TGTGCCAGCAGCCAGGGTGCTGAAGCTTTCTTT
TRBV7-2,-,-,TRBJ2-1,CASTPGQQRLNEQFF,TGTGCCAGCACCCCCGGACAGCAGCGCCTCAATGAGCAGTTCTTC
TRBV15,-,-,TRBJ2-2,CATSRRDGLAGELFF,TGTGCCACCAGCAGAAGGGACGGCTTGGCCGGGGAGCTGTTTTTT
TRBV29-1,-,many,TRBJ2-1,CSATPGEAYNEQFF,TGCAGCGCCACCCCGGGGGAGGCCTACAATGAGCAGTTCTTC
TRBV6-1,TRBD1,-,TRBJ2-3,CASRPLTGDKAVTQYF,TGTGCCAGCAGACCCCTTACAGGGGACAAGGCTGTTACGCAGTATTTT